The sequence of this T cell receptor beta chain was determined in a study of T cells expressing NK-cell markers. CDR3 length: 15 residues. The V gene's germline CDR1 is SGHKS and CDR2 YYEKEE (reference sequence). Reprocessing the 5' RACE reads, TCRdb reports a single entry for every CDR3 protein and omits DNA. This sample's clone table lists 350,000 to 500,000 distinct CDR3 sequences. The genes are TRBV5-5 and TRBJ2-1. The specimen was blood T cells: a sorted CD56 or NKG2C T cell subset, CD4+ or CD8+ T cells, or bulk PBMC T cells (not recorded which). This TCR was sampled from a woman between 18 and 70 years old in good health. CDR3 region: CASSLVLATYNEQFF.